This passage covers 17 T cell receptor beta chains from one sample sequenced in a study of blood T cell repertoires in COVID-19. The assay was immunoSEQ multiplex PCR, and TCRdb's table has in-frame clones only and misses some. Of about 140,000 clones in the sample, just under 85% were seen once. The specimen was PBMCs or T cells enriched from blood (not recorded which). The source of these receptors is a woman aged 45 to 65 with acute COVID-19.

There are a few counts of this clone. The V and J genes are TRBV12-3 or TRBV12-4 and TRBJ1-4; D may be TRBD1 (5 bases). The CDR3 spans 13 residues. Trimming stripped 3 bases from V and 11 bases from J, with 13 bases between. This CDR3 is CASSLGGLSKLFF. CDR3 nucleotides: TGTGCCAGCAGTTTGGGGGGTTTAAGTAAACTGTTTTTT.

The chain links TRBV9 to TRBJ2-2; a possible D gene is TRBD2 (6 bases). CDR1 and CDR2 from the germline V gene are SGDLS and YYNGEE. This CDR3 has 12 amino acids. Trimming pared 8 bases from V and 4 bases from J, leaving 9 bases between. CDR3 DNA: TGTGCCAGTACCGGGGGCACCGGGGAGCTGTTTTTT. This sequence encodes CASTGGTGELFF.

This chain uses TRBV5-6 with TRBJ2-1; unclear D gene. From germline, CDR1 is SGHDT and CDR2 YYEEEE. CDR3 length: 15 residues. Trimming cost V 6 bases and J 3 bases, with 16 bases left between them. The CDR3 loop is CASIKLQVFYNEQFF. In DNA form, the CDR3 reads TGTGCCAGCATCAAATTGCAGGTCTTCTACAATGAGCAGTTCTTC.

The J gene is TRBJ2-1, the V gene TRBV19, with D tentatively TRBD1 (6 bases). Germline-derived CDR1 and CDR2 are LNHDA and SQIVND (reference sequence). With 6 bases removed from V and 0 bases from J, the gap between germline ends came to 12 bases. The CDR3 length is 15 residues. In DNA form, the CDR3 reads TGTGCCAGTAGCGTAGACAGGAGCTCCTACAATGAGCAGTTCTTC. Translation gives CASSVDRSSYNEQFF.

The J gene is TRBJ2-7, the V gene TRBV4-3; TRBD1 aligns across 10 bases. V shed 1 base and J 2 bases; nucleotides not matched to a gene: 2. Germline V CDR1 and CDR2: LGHNA, YSLEER. The CDR3 is 15 residues long. The CDR3 region has the DNA TGCGCCAGCAGCCAAGGGACAGGGGGGGCCTACGAGCAGTACTTC. Translated: CASSQGTGGAYEQYF.

In its sample, this clone was seen once. This rearrangement joins TRBV7-2 to TRBJ2-1; 7 nucleotides match TRBD2. Losses at the gene ends were 5 bases for V and 8 bases for J; bases not matched to a gene: 15. Germline lookup yields CDR1 SGHTA and CDR2 FQGNSA. The CDR3 is 16 residues long. The DNA for the CDR3 is TGTGCCAGCAGCCTCTGGCGGGGAGGGCCTAAGGATGAGCAGTTCTTC. Its translation is CASSLWRGGPKDEQFF.

This CDR3 reads CASSIDPRESSLHF. Here the CDR3 DNA reads TGTGCCAGTAGTATAGATCCGAGGGAGTCCAGCCTCCACTTT. The chain couples TRBV19 to TRBJ1-6; D uncertain. Trimming removed 0 bases from V and 15 bases from J, with 15 bases in between. The length of the CDR3 is 14 residues. Germline CDR1 is LNHDA and CDR2 is SQIVND (reference sequence).

This clone occurred once. J is TRBJ2-1 and V is TRBV7-6; tentative D call: TRBD1 (6 bases). Looked up from germline, CDR1 is SGHVS and CDR2 is FNYEAQ. The V end lost 1 base, the J end lost 7 bases, and 14 bases lay between the germline ends. There are 15 residues in the CDR3. The CDR3 here is CASSLVSRGKNEQFF. The CDR3 DNA is TGTGCCAGCAGCTTAGTCTCCAGGGGTAAAAATGAGCAGTTCTTC. Full variable domain (outside the CDR3, taken from reference TRBV7-6 and TRBJ2-1): GAGVSQSPRYKVTKRGQDVALRCDPISGHVSLYWYRQALGQGPEFLTYFNYEAQQDKSGLPNDRFSAERPEGSISTLTIQRTEQRDSAMYRCASSLVSRGKNEQFFGPGTRLTVL.

The chain joins TRBV28 to TRBJ2-7; TRBD1 aligns across 8 bases. Germline CDR1 and CDR2: MDHEN and SYDVKM. The CDR3 totals 14 residues. The V segment lost 7 bases and the J segment 0 bases; nucleotides outside the gene matches: 5. The CDR3: CASTGTGASYEQYF. CDR3 nucleotides: TGTGCCAGCACAGGGACAGGCGCCTCCTACGAGCAGTACTTC.

This chain joins TRBV7-8 and TRBJ1-4; TRBD1 is a possible D gene (6 bases). This CDR3 contains 13 residues. Germline V gene lookup returns CDR1 SGHVS and CDR2 FQNEAQ. The germline V and J ends were trimmed by 5 bases and 8 bases, with 12 bases remaining between them. As DNA, the CDR3 is TGTGCCAGCAGCACCCTTCAGGGGGAAAAACTGTTTTTT. Its translation is CASSTLQGEKLFF.

This chain links TRBV4-2 with TRBJ2-7; 9 bases agree with TRBD2. With V trimmed by 5 bases and J by 5 bases, 16 bases remained unmatched. Germline CDR1 LGHNA, CDR2 YNFKEQ. The CDR3 is made up of 17 amino acids. CDR3 nucleotide sequence: TGTGCCAGCAGCTTGACCGTTAGCGGGAGTATTGCCCACGAGCAGTACTTC. It translates to CASSLTVSGSIAHEQYF.

This chain links TRBV9 with TRBJ2-7, with a tentative D call TRBD1 (5 bases). The V gene's germline CDR1 is SGDLS and CDR2 YYNGEE. This CDR3 region has 14 residues. The V gene lost 0 bases and the J gene lost 0 bases, with 7 bases spanning the gap. The CDR3: CASSVGQSSYEQYF. CDR3 in DNA: TGTGCCAGCAGCGTAGGACAGAGCTCCTACGAGCAGTACTTC.

This clone was found once. V usage is TRBV5-1 and J usage is TRBJ1-4; 7 bases match TRBD1. V dropped 2 bases and J dropped 4; count of bases not matched to a gene: 2. CDR3 length equals 14 residues. The germline CDR1 and CDR2 sequences are SGHRS and YFSETQ. The CDR3 nucleotides are TGCGCCAGCAGCTTTGGGACAGATAATGAAAAACTGTTTTTT. This encodes CASSFGTDNEKLFF.

The chain carries TRBV7-2 and TRBJ2-7, with 11 positions matching TRBD2. Germline V gene sequence: CDR1 SGHTA, CDR2 FQGNSA. The CDR3 loop spans 14 amino acids. V gave up 5 bases and J gave up 5 bases; unmatched junction bases: 5. The CDR3 DNA reads TGTGCCAGCAGCCCAGATAGCGGGAGGGACGAGCAGTACTTC. Residues: CASSPDSGRDEQYF.

The chain recombines TRBV11-3 with TRBJ2-1, with D uncertain. Germline-derived CDR1 and CDR2 are SGHNT and YENEEA. V shed 2 bases and J shed 10 bases, with 9 bases lying between them. CDR3 length: 12 residues. Here the CDR3 reads CASSLSYGEQFF. CDR3 DNA: TGTGCCAGCAGCTTATCGTATGGCGAGCAGTTCTTC. Full variable domain (missing parts from reference TRBV11-3 and TRBJ2-1): EAGVVQSPRYKIIEKKQPVAFWCNPISGHNTLYWYLQNLGQGPELLIRYENEEAVDDSQLPKDRFSAERLKGVDSTLKIQPAELGDSAVYLCASSLSYGEQFFGPGTRLTVL.

This clone was seen once. The chain has TRBV12-5 and TRBJ2-3; TRBD1 matches at 9 bases. Germline values: CDR1 LGHNT, CDR2 FRNRAP. This CDR3 comprises 14 residues. Trimming took 4 bases from V and 4 from J; bases not matched to a gene: 3. CDR3 nucleotide sequence: TGTGCTAGTGGTTCGGACAGGGGAGCAGATACGCAGTATTTT. Residues: CASGSDRGADTQYF.

The CDR3 loop is CASSLPPAGELFF. CDR3 sequence (DNA): TGTGCCAGCAGTTTGCCCCCGGCCGGGGAGCTGTTTTTT. The chain is built from TRBV28 and TRBJ2-2; unclear D gene. V was pared by 3 bases and J by 6 bases, with 8 bases between. Per germline, CDR1 MDHEN and CDR2 SYDVKM. This CDR3 is built from 13 residues.